The clone carrying this TCR beta chain has a count of ten or more. Its specificity is not known. Researchers defined stable Graves' hyperthyroidism as no ophthalmopathy progression within 18 months. The study left out patients who had uncontrolled infection, other autoimmune disease, pregnancy or lactation. CDR1 SNHLY and CDR2 FYNNEI come from the germline V gene. The CDR3 spans 14 residues. V trimming: 3 bases; J trimming: 9 bases; junction bases outside the gene matches: 8. This specimen belongs to a study of T cells in Graves' hyperthyroidism and ophthalmopathy. Study-level background: Staff took peripheral blood when the initial diagnosis was made, before any treatment began. Notes on the study in general: Most clonotypes that expanded in the thyroid above 0.001 also showed up in blood.

TCR beta CDR3 regions were amplified from RNA transcripts. In the first-round RT-PCR of the TCR CDR3, the HTBI primer set was used. In TCRdb, the multiplex PCR reads were re-called with MiXCR into one record per CDR3 protein. The repertoire holds approximately 640,000 distinct CDR3 sequences, with 16% as singletons. The chain recombines TRBV2 with TRBJ1-3; TRBD1 matches 7 bases. The receptor was isolated from a woman in her twenties or thirties with Graves' hyperthyroidism. Source material: blood. The CDR3 bases are TGTGCCAGCAGTGACGACAGGGTTTTGGCCACCATATATTTT. Encoded protein: CASSDDRVLATIYF.